This TCR beta chain was identified during a study of T cell changes during pregnancy in multiple sclerosis. This clone was observed a single time. V lost 4 bases to trimming and J lost 5 bases; unmatched junction nucleotides: 10. Germline V lookup: CDR1 SGHNT, CDR2 YYREEE (reference sequence). This CDR3 contains 16 residues. Produced via immunoSEQ multiplex PCR; TCRdb's table is partial and in-frame only. The sample includes 38,000 or so clones, about 90% of them seen just once. The chain links TRBV5-4 to TRBJ1-4; 8 positions match TRBD1. The clonotype was recovered from a female donor with multiple sclerosis, enrolled in a pregnancy study. The starting material was CD4+ T cells from peripheral blood mononuclear cells, obtained in the second trimester of pregnancy. The DNA of the CDR3 is TGTGCCAGCAGCAACGATCCGGGACAGGCGAATGAAAAACTGTTTTTT. This sequence encodes CASSNDPGQANEKLFF.